This T cell receptor (beta chain) was documented in a study of shared clonotypes between healthy human individuals. Worth noting for this clone: Its antigen is undetermined.

With 4 bases removed from V and 6 bases from J, the gap between germline ends came to 13 bases. Germline V gene lookup returns CDR1 SQVTM and CDR2 ANQGSEA. CDR3 size: 12 residues. Clones were read by immunoSEQ multiplex PCR, and TCRdb kept only the in-frame ones, dropping some. The profile shows approximately 98,000 clones, over 65% of them singletons. Study-level points and caveats: Clonotypes which were not shared had lower generation probabilities than clonotypes that all four donors shared.

Sequenced input: memory CD8+ T cells sorted from blood. Subset given: CD45RO+ cells pooled with CCR7-negative TemRA cells. The clonotype was recovered from a woman aged 25 to 39 in good health. The genes are TRBV29-1 and TRBJ2-7; D is unclear. CDR3 DNA sequence: TGCAGCGTTGGCAGTTTAATTGCCGAGCAGTACTTC. It yields the protein CSVGSLIAEQYF.